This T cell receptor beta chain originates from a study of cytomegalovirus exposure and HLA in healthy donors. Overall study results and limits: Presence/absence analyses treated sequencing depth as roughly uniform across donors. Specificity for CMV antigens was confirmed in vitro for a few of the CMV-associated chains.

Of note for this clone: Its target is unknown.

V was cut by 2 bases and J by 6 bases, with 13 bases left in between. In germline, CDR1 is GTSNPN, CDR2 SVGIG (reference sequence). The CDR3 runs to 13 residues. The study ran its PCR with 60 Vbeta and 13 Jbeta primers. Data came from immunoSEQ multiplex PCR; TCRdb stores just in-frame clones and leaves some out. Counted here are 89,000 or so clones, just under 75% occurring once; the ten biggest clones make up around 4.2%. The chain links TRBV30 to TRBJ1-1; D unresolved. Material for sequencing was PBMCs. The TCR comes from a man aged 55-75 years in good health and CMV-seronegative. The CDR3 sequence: CAWSSTGEAEAFF. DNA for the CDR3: TGTGCCTGGAGTTCCACCGGGGAGGCTGAAGCTTTCTTT.